The 18 T cell receptor beta chains in this list originate from one sample, sequenced in a study of identical twins. TCRdb ran MiXCR on the 5' RACE reads and lists one entry per CDR3 protein. The data hold a few hundred thousand distinct CDR3 sequences, with approximately 9.6% observed a single time. The sample was also linked to a second study, of yellow fever vaccine responses in identical twins.

The sequencing input was PBMCs. All receptors come from a woman in her late teens or twenties in good health.

This clonotype showed up many times. The chain joins TRBV5-1 to TRBJ2-5; 13 bases line up with TRBD2. With 5 bases clipped from V and 4 bases from J, the junction kept 5 bases outside the gene matches. Germline V gene lookup returns CDR1 SGHRS and CDR2 YFSETQ. This CDR3 is built from 15 residues. CDR3 in DNA: TGCGCCAGCAGAGTAGGACTAGCGGGAGTAGAGACCCAGTACTTC. Translated, it gives CASRVGLAGVETQYF.

This clonotype was counted a few times. The chain uses TRBV20-1 and TRBJ2-3; D uncertain. Trimming removed 0 bases at V and 0 bases at J, with 10 bases between. The CDR3 loop spans 15 amino acids. Germline V gene sequence: CDR1 DFQATT, CDR2 SNEGSKA (reference sequence). CDR3 region: CSARDAVGSTDTQYF. The CDR3, as DNA: TGCAGTGCTAGAGATGCAGTGGGCAGCACAGATACGCAGTATTTT.

This chain joins TRBV20-1 and TRBJ2-2; tentative D call: TRBD2 (6 bases). CDR3 length: 13 amino acids. Between the trimmed V and J ends, which lost 3 bases and 1 base, there was a span of 6 bases. Germline CDR1 is DFQATT and CDR2 is SNEGSKA (reference sequence). CDR3 sequence: CSASGRNTGELFF. Here the CDR3 DNA reads TGCAGTGCTAGCGGGAGGAACACCGGGGAGCTGTTTTTT.

There are a few counts of this clonotype. The chain employs TRBV20-1 and TRBJ2-3, with 10 bases matching TRBD2. Losses at the gene ends were 2 bases for V and 4 bases for J; bases not matched to a gene: 6. Germline CDR1 and CDR2: DFQATT and SNEGSKA (reference sequence). The CDR3 extends over 15 amino acids. The CDR3 protein is CSARYSGGQADTQYF. In DNA form, the CDR3 reads TGCAGTGCTAGATATAGCGGGGGGCAGGCAGATACGCAGTATTTT.

The CDR3 sequence is CAISDPKQGAYEQYF. The DNA of the CDR3 is TGTGCCATCAGTGACCCGAAACAGGGGGCCTACGAGCAGTACTTC. The chain joins TRBV10-3 to TRBJ2-7, with 8 nucleotides matching TRBD1. The ends lost 3 bases at V and 2 bases at J; junction bases unmatched: 6. Germline lookup yields CDR1 ENHRY and CDR2 SYGVKD. This CDR3 is built from 15 residues.

This sequence joins TRBV14 and TRBJ2-2; TRBD1 is a possible D gene (6 bases). V dropped 0 bases and J dropped 6 bases, with 14 bases sitting between them. The CDR3 sequence is 16 residues long. Germline V gene sequence: CDR1 SGHDN, CDR2 FVKESK. The CDR3 sequence is CASSQDRGVVAGELFF. CDR3 sequence (DNA): TGTGCCAGCAGCCAAGACAGGGGCGTCGTCGCCGGGGAGCTGTTTTTT. The entire variable domain, with the rest obtained from reference TRBV14 and TRBJ2-2, is as follows: EAGVTQFPSHSVIEKGQTVTLRCDPISGHDNLYWYRRVMGKEIKFLLHFVKESKQDESGMPNNRFLAERTGGTYSTLKVQPAELEDSGVYFCASSQDRGVVAGELFFGEGSRLTVL.

The chain carries TRBV7-2 and TRBJ1-5, with D unclear. This CDR3 is built from 15 residues. The germline V and J ends were trimmed by 2 bases and 5 bases, with 13 bases remaining between them. Germline loops: CDR1 SGHTA, CDR2 FQGNSA. DNA for the CDR3: TGTGCCAGCAGCTTAATAGAACAGATAGATCAGCCCCAGCATTTT. Translation gives CASSLIEQIDQPQHF.

As regards this clonotype: The final CDR3 position lacks the conserved phenylalanine or tryptophan, pointing to a likely read error. The DNA is omitted, as the CDR3 cannot be located on it reliably, and the CDR3 follows TCRdb's listing. The V call is TRBV2, the J call TRBJ2-3; the table calls TRBD1, which could not be checked here. Germline-derived CDR1 and CDR2 are SNHLY and FYNNEI. The CDR3 spans 11 amino acids, including both terminal residues. The CDR3 reads CASSEDVTPRL.

The chain recombines TRBV5-1 with TRBJ1-4, with D possibly matching TRBD1 (6 bases). There are 17 residues in the CDR3. Trimming cost V 5 bases and J 2 bases, with 19 bases left between them. Germline values: CDR1 SGHRS, CDR2 YFSETQ. The CDR3 loop is CASRPRQGGATNEKLFF. Here the CDR3 DNA reads TGCGCCAGCAGACCTAGACAAGGGGGTGCGACTAATGAAAAACTGTTTTTT.

In its sample, this clonotype was seen many times. The rearrangement links TRBV20-1 to TRBJ1-4; D not certain. The ends were cut back, 0 bases at V and 6 bases at J, with 2 bases in the middle. The CDR3 contains 11 residues. The V gene's germline CDR1 is DFQATT and CDR2 SNEGSKA (reference sequence). CDR3 sequence: CSARDYEKLFF. CDR3 nucleotide sequence: TGCAGTGCTAGAGATTATGAAAAACTGTTTTTT.

The chain couples TRBV11-3 to TRBJ2-1, with D perhaps TRBD1 (6 bases). Germline V lookup: CDR1 SGHNT, CDR2 YENEEA. The CDR3 loop spans 13 amino acids. The V end lost 5 bases, the J end lost 8 bases, and 13 bases lay between the germline ends. The CDR3: CASSPNKGDEQFF. CDR3 sequence (DNA): TGTGCCAGCAGCCCTAATAAGGGGGATGAGCAGTTCTTC.

The gene calls are TRBV7-9 and TRBJ2-1, with TRBD1 as a possible D gene (6 bases). The V gene lost 5 bases and the J gene lost 4 bases, with 21 bases spanning the gap. This CDR3 is 17 amino acids long. Germline CDR1 is SEHNR and CDR2 is FQNEAQ (reference sequence). The CDR3 region is CASSPTDGGLGYNEQFF. The CDR3 DNA follows: TGTGCCAGCAGCCCGACCGATGGGGGCCTTGGTTACAATGAGCAGTTCTTC.

V usage is TRBV4-1 and J usage is TRBJ2-5; no clear D. The germline CDR1 and CDR2 sequences are MGHRA and YSYEKL. The CDR3 totals 14 residues. The V and J ends lost 0 bases and 5 bases respectively, with 10 bases between them. The CDR3 loop is CASSQDLRLETQYF. CDR3 in DNA: TGCGCCAGCAGCCAAGATTTGAGACTGGAGACCCAGTACTTC.

This clonotype has ten or more counts. This chain connects TRBV7-6 to TRBJ2-1; D remains unclear. CDR3 size: 13 residues. V was trimmed by 1 base and J by 10 bases, leaving 11 bases between them. Germline CDR1 and CDR2: SGHVS and FNYEAQ. The CDR3 reads CASSLVGSNEQFF. CDR3 nucleotides: TGTGCCAGCAGCTTAGTTGGTTCGAACGAGCAGTTCTTC.

The sample holds many counts of this clonotype. This rearrangement joins TRBV7-9 to TRBJ2-3; D is ambiguous. This CDR3 is built from 14 residues. The germline gives CDR1 SEHNR, CDR2 FQNEAQ (reference sequence). Trimming shortened V by 0 bases and J by 3 bases, and 7 bases separated the two germline ends. In DNA, the CDR3 is TGTGCCAGCAGCTTAGCGGGGATGACAGATACGCAGTATTTT. Residues: CASSLAGMTDTQYF.

This clonotype was picked up a small number of times. V gene TRBV3-1 combines with J gene TRBJ2-2, with TRBD2 identical over 8 bases. After removal of 3 bases from V and 1 base from J, the junction contained 4 bases not matched to a gene. The CDR3 length is 16 residues. Per germline, CDR1 LGHDT and CDR2 YNNKEL (reference sequence). The CDR3 is CASSQSGLGNTGELFF. CDR3 sequence (DNA): TGTGCCAGCAGCCAGTCGGGACTAGGGAACACCGGGGAGCTGTTTTTT.

This clonotype appeared many times. This rearrangement joins TRBV24-1 to TRBJ1-5; no firm D call. V was clipped by 3 bases and J by 1 base, with 0 bases between them. The CDR3 totals 12 residues. Germline-derived CDR1 and CDR2 are KGHDR and SFDVKD. CDR3 in amino acids: CATSDSNQPQHF. CDR3 nucleotides: TGTGCCACCAGTGATAGCAATCAGCCCCAGCATTTT.

This clonotype has only a few counts. This chain uses TRBV11-2 with TRBJ2-3; TRBD1 agrees at 9 bases. Trimming removed 4 bases from V and 4 bases from J; junction bases left unmatched: 6. Germline CDR1 SGHAT, CDR2 FQNNGV. The CDR3 has 15 amino acids. CDR3 residues: CASSSQGAGADTQYF. CDR3 in DNA: TGTGCCAGCAGCTCACAGGGGGCAGGAGCAGATACGCAGTATTTT.